The present T cell receptor beta chain was sequenced within a study of Ad26.COV2.S vaccination and SARS-CoV-2 variants. Study background: The COV1001 Ad26.COV2.S trial arm included the donor.

Specified treatment: over 15 received Ad26.COV2.S at low or high dose, single or two shots; 5 received placebo; per-sample allocation not given. Material that was analyzed had been drawn on day 63 after the first vaccine or placebo injection. Overall study findings and caveats: Substantial breadth was reported for post-vaccination spike-specific CD8+ and CD4+ T cells.

A remark on this clone: What it binds is not known.

Repertoires were generated with immunoSEQ multiplex PCR, while TCRdb's copy carries only in-frame clones and drops some. The table includes roughly 700,000 clones, around 90% detected once. The CDR3 length is 13 residues. The V gene lost 10 bases and the J gene lost 0 bases, with 10 bases spanning the gap. The receptor comes from a person between 18 and 65 years old who received the Ad26.COV2.S COVID-19 vaccine or a placebo. This chain uses TRBV12-3 or TRBV12-4 with TRBJ2-4; D unresolved. Specimen: peripheral blood, collected in a trial of Ad26.COV2.S vaccine versus placebo. The chain's CDR3 is CAIRYIAKNIQYF. For the CDR3, the DNA is TGTGCCATCCGCTACATAGCCAAAAACATTCAGTACTTC.